This TCR beta chain was sequenced during a study of somatic mutations in cytotoxic T cells in rheumatoid arthritis. Regarding this clone: No antigen is known for it.

As handled by the study authors: The authors compared patient CD8+ clones larger than 1% against published virus-specific TCRB sequences. Only a few of these clones matched. Using immunoSEQ multiplex PCR, the repertoire was profiled, and TCRdb retains in-frame clones only, with some absent. D and trimming come from the DNA, and the V and J calls and clone size come from that table. The table shows under 35,000 clones, with around 90% occurring only once. Study conclusions and caveats: An age-related increase in CD8+ clonality was seen in rheumatoid arthritis patients but not in healthy controls. In rheumatoid arthritis patients, the slight underrepresentation of TRBV07 was not adjusted for multiple comparisons. Relative to age-matched healthy controls, rheumatoid arthritis patients did not differ significantly in CD8+ T-cell clonality.

The CDR3 loop spans 15 amino acids. Germline V gives CDR1 GTSNPN, CDR2 SVGIG (reference sequence). The V segment lost 2 bases and the J segment 4 bases; nucleotides outside the gene matches: 7. J is TRBJ1-1 and V is TRBV30; 10 bases are a match to TRBD1. The receptor comes from an adult with rheumatoid arthritis. What was sequenced was CD8+ T cells sorted from blood. CDR3 nucleotide sequence: TGTGCCTGGAGTACACCGGGACAGGGGATCACTGAAGCTTTCTTT. It codes for CAWSTPGQGITEAFF.